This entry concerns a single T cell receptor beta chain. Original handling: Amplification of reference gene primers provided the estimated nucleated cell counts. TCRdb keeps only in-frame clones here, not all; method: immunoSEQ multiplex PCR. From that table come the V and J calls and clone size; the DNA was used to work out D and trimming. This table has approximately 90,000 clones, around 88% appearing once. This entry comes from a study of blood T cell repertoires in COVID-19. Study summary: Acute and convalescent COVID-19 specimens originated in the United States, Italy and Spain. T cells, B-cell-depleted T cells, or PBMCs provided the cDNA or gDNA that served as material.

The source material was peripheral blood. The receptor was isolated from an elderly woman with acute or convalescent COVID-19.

CDR3 amino acids: CASSEGRGINTEAFF. In nucleotides, the CDR3 is TGTGCCAGCAGTGAGGGCAGGGGAATTAACACTGAAGCTTTCTTT. The rearrangement uses TRBV6-1 and TRBJ1-1, with D perhaps TRBD1 (6 bases). The CDR3 has 15 residues. V was cut by 3 bases and J by 2 bases, with 13 bases left in between. The germline CDR1 and CDR2 sequences are MNHNS and SASEGT.